This is a list of T cell receptor beta chains from one sample in a study of blood T cell repertoires in COVID-19. Sequenced by immunoSEQ multiplex PCR; TCRdb stores in-frame clones only, minus some. The data hold some 340,000 clones, with around four fifths observed a single time. The sample consisted of peripheral blood. The receptors were sampled from a man younger than 45 with active or convalescent COVID-19. The CDR3 runs from the conserved cysteine through the conserved F or W. D genes are given only for firm matches. Part of the rows lack a size; the others show once, few, many or a class for expanded clones.

>NA|TRBV7-8|NA|TRBJ2-1
CASSLVQEQFF
TGTGCCAGCAGCTTAGTCCAGGAGCAGTTCTTC
>NA|TRBV5-1|TRBD2|TRBJ2-3
CASSLGTSGTGWRREDTQYF
TGCGCCAGCAGCTTGGGGACTAGCGGAACTGGGTGGAGAAGGGAGGATACGCAGTATTTT
>NA|TRBV6-6|TRBD1|TRBJ1-1
CASRPGQGNTEAFF
TGTGCCAGCAGGCCGGGACAGGGAAATACTGAAGCTTTCTTT
>NA|TRBV6-6|NA|TRBJ1-2
CASSPGVSNYGYTF
TGTGCCAGCAGCCCAGGGGTTTCTAACTATGGCTACACCTTC
>many|TRBV2|TRBD2|TRBJ2-1
CASISRGGRAYNEQFF
TGTGCCAGCATCTCAAGGGGAGGGAGGGCCTACAATGAGCAGTTCTTC
>NA|TRBV7-2|NA|TRBJ1-1
CASSLNGELEAFF
TGTGCCAGCAGCTTAAACGGAGAACTTGAAGCTTTCTTT
>NA|TRBV21-1|NA|TRBJ2-1
CASTPRGSHPYNEQFF
TGTGCCAGCACCCCAAGAGGGTCTCATCCCTACAATGAGCAGTTCTTC
>NA|TRBV7-9|TRBD2|TRBJ2-1
CASSTGLAGYNEQFF
TGTGCCAGCAGCACGGGACTAGCGGGTTACAATGAGCAGTTCTTC
>NA|TRBV7-2|NA|TRBJ1-5
CASSLDKRWGIPQHF
TGTGCCAGCAGCTTAGATAAAAGGTGGGGCATCCCCCAGCATTTT
>once|TRBV6-2/TRBV6-3|NA|TRBJ2-7
CASSLIQGSYEQYF
TGTGCCAGCAGCCTGATACAGGGATCCTACGAGCAGTACTTC
>NA|TRBV5-1|NA|TRBJ1-4
CASSLGQRNEKLFF
TGCGCCAGCAGCTTGGGACAGCGTAATGAAAAACTGTTTTTT
>NA|TRBV15|NA|TRBJ1-3
CATSRDRGSGNTIYF
TGTGCCACCAGCAGAGATCGGGGTTCCGGAAACACCATATATTTT
>NA|TRBV29-1|NA|TRBJ2-1
CSVESRSNEQFF
TGCAGCGTTGAATCAAGGAGCAATGAGCAGTTCTTC
>NA|TRBV6-5|TRBD1|TRBJ1-6
CASAWDRSTLHF
TGTGCCAGCGCCTGGGACAGGTCGACCCTCCACTTT
>NA|TRBV7-9|NA|TRBJ1-5
CASGQGAQHF
TGTGCCAGCGGACAAGGGGCCCAGCATTTT
>once|TRBV10-3|NA|TRBJ1-6
CAIGQEGSPLHF
TGTGCCATCGGGCAGGAGGGTTCACCCCTCCACTTT
>NA|TRBV6-6|TRBD1|TRBJ1-2
CASSYSGQGLYGYTF
TGTGCCAGCAGTTACTCGGGACAGGGTCTCTATGGCTACACCTTC
>NA|TRBV11-1|NA|TRBJ2-3
CASSSNTDTQYF
TGTGCCAGCAGCTCCAACACAGATACGCAGTATTTT
>NA|TRBV5-1|TRBD2|TRBJ2-7
CASSLWASGTRGYEQYF
TGCGCCAGCAGCTTGTGGGCTAGCGGGACTCGGGGCTACGAGCAGTACTTC
>NA|TRBV5-6|NA|TRBJ2-3
CASSRTSTDTQYF
TGTGCCAGCAGCCGCACATCCACAGATACGCAGTATTTT
>NA|TRBV6-2/TRBV6-3|NA|TRBJ1-5
CASSTERAHSNQPQHF
TGTGCCAGCAGCACTGAGAGGGCCCATAGCAATCAGCCCCAGCATTTT
>NA|TRBV30|NA|TRBJ2-1
CAWRDTLDYNEQFF
TGTGCCTGGAGGGACACCCTCGACTACAATGAGCAGTTCTTC
>NA|TRBV7-9|TRBD1|TRBJ2-3
CASSPGQLSTDTQYF
TGTGCCAGCAGCCCGGGACAGCTTAGCACAGATACGCAGTATTTT
>NA|TRBV7-3|TRBD1|TRBJ1-4
CASSQPSRGRRGEKLFF
TGTGCCAGCAGCCAGCCCTCCAGGGGGCGCAGAGGTGAAAAACTGTTTTTT
>few|TRBV7-9|NA|TRBJ2-7
CASSSDRTFYEQYF
TGTGCCAGCAGCTCCGATCGGACTTTTTACGAGCAGTACTTC
>NA|TRBV4-1|TRBD1|TRBJ1-2
CASSGTDTDRAKDYGYTF
TGCGCCAGCAGCGGAACAGATACGGACAGGGCAAAAGACTATGGCTACACCTTC
>NA|TRBV5-1|TRBD2|TRBJ2-5
CASSLELAGQETQYF
TGCGCCAGCAGCTTGGAACTAGCGGGGCAAGAGACCCAGTACTTC
>NA|TRBV9|TRBD1|TRBJ2-1
CASSILPGQGAYNEQFF
TGTGCCAGCAGCATTCTACCGGGACAGGGGGCCTACAATGAGCAGTTCTTC
>NA|TRBV20-1|NA|TRBJ2-5
CSGGAGETQYF
TGCAGTGGTGGTGCGGGGGAGACCCAGTACTTC
>NA|TRBV2|NA|TRBJ1-6
CASRGGDGNSPLHF
TGTGCCAGCAGGGGGGGGGACGGAAATTCACCCCTCCACTTT
>NA|TRBV20-1|TRBD2|TRBJ2-3
CSASFAGGPGTQYF
TGCAGTGCTAGTTTTGCGGGAGGGCCCGGTACGCAGTATTTT
>NA|TRBV7-8|NA|TRBJ2-3
CASSKQGASGDTDTQYF
TGTGCCAGCAGCAAACAGGGAGCCAGCGGGGATACAGATACGCAGTATTTT
>NA|TRBV15|TRBD1|TRBJ2-3
CATSTQTGGPDTQYF
TGTGCCACCAGCACCCAGACAGGGGGTCCAGATACGCAGTATTTT
>NA|TRBV18|TRBD1|TRBJ1-4
CASSLDRDGEKLFF
TGTGCCAGCTCACTAGACAGGGACGGTGAAAAACTGTTTTTT
>NA|TRBV12-3/TRBV12-4|NA|TRBJ1-5
CASSTPGEQPQHF
TGTGCCAGCAGTACCCCAGGGGAACAGCCCCAGCATTTT
>NA|TRBV7-6|TRBD1|TRBJ1-6
CASSSTPGQLRRSPLHF
TGTGCCAGCAGCTCCACCCCGGGACAGCTAAGGAGATCACCCCTCCACTTT
>NA|TRBV7-2|NA|TRBJ2-7
CASSRGGRLSDSTYEQYF
TGTGCCAGCAGCAGAGGGGGACGGTTGAGCGACAGCACCTACGAGCAGTACTTC
>NA|TRBV6-2/TRBV6-3|NA|TRBJ2-6
CASSGGWANVLTF
TGTGCCAGCAGCGGGGGCTGGGCCAACGTCCTGACTTTC
>NA|TRBV6-5|NA|TRBJ2-2
CASSHKPGELFF
TGTGCCAGCAGTCATAAGCCCGGGGAGCTGTTTTTT
>NA|TRBV4-1|NA|TRBJ1-5
CASSQVPQGIGNQPQHF
TGCGCCAGCAGCCAAGTCCCACAGGGAATTGGCAATCAGCCCCAGCATTTT
>few|TRBV9|NA|TRBJ2-7
CASSVGYTSLYEQYF
TGTGCCAGCAGCGTAGGTTACACCTCCCTCTACGAGCAGTACTTC
>NA|TRBV2|NA|TRBJ2-6
CASIGLRQPNVLTF
TGTGCCAGTATTGGTCTGCGGCAGCCCAACGTCCTGACTTTC
>NA|TRBV5-4|NA|TRBJ2-7
CASSPGAGDYEQYF
TGTGCCAGCAGCCCCGGGGCAGGGGATTACGAGCAGTACTTC
>NA|TRBV28|NA|TRBJ1-1
CASSLRLGEAFF
TGTGCCAGCAGTTTGAGGCTGGGTGAAGCTTTCTTT
>NA|TRBV28|NA|TRBJ2-3
CASSTTQEDTQYF
TGTGCCAGCAGCACGACCCAGGAAGATACGCAGTATTTT
>NA|TRBV28|TRBD2|TRBJ2-5
CASSFPPGTSQETQYF
TGTGCCAGCAGTTTCCCCCCCGGGACTAGTCAAGAGACCCAGTACTTC
>NA|TRBV7-2|TRBD1|TRBJ1-2
CASSLERGPYGYTF
TGTGCCAGCAGCTTAGAAAGGGGGCCCTATGGCTACACCTTC
>NA|TRBV30|TRBD1|TRBJ1-4
CAWSVGTGDEKLFF
TGTGCCTGGAGTGTCGGGACAGGGGATGAAAAACTGTTTTTT
>NA|TRBV25-1|TRBD1|TRBJ2-7
CASSAGAGGGYEQYF
TGTGCCAGCAGCGCTGGGGCAGGGGGCGGATACGAGCAGTACTTC
>NA|TRBV4-2|TRBD2|TRBJ2-7
CASSQDPTTSGRARSYEQYF
TGTGCCAGCAGCCAAGATCCAACGACTAGCGGGAGGGCCCGTTCCTACGAGCAGTACTTC
>NA|TRBV6-2/TRBV6-3|TRBD1|TRBJ1-5
CASSWTGGNQPQHF
TGTGCCAGCAGCTGGACAGGCGGCAATCAGCCCCAGCATTTT
>NA|TRBV6-5|TRBD1|TRBJ2-5
CASSLTGTAQTQYF
TGTGCCAGCAGCCTAACCGGGACAGCACAGACCCAGTACTTC
>NA|TRBV7-3|NA|TRBJ2-3
CASSLMGFTSTDTQYF
TGTGCCAGCAGCTTAATGGGCTTTACTAGCACAGATACGCAGTATTTT
>NA|TRBV27|TRBD2|TRBJ2-1
CASLPSGSFYEQFF
TGTGCCAGCCTACCGAGCGGGAGCTTCTATGAGCAGTTCTTC